Shown below are 5 T cell receptor beta chains from a single sample sequenced in a study of identical twins. TCRdb recomputed calls from the 5' RACE reads with MiXCR, one row per CDR3 protein. The sample includes around 650,000 distinct CDR3 sequences, around 7.4% of them seen just once. This sample was shared with a second study, whose subject was yellow fever vaccine responses in identical twins.

Material for sequencing was PBMCs. All receptors come from a woman younger than 35 in good health.

V is TRBV12-3 or TRBV12-4 and J is TRBJ1-4; the match to TRBD1 covers 7 bases. The CDR3 sequence is 15 residues long. Germline trimming cut 5 bases from V and 3 bases from J; bases unmatched to any gene: 6. CDR3 in DNA: TGTGCCAGCAGTCTCTCAGGGACAGCTAATGAAAAACTGTTTTTT. Translated, it gives CASSLSGTANEKLFF.

This clonotype was detected ten times or more. This chain links TRBV29-1 with TRBJ2-1, with a weak D call TRBD2 (6 bases). Deletions cut 4 bases from V and 10 bases from J, with 11 bases between. Germline V gene data show CDR1 as SQVTM and CDR2 as ANQGSEA. This CDR3 has 11 residues. CDR3: CSVVGGLEQFF. CDR3 DNA sequence: TGCAGCGTTGTCGGCGGACTAGAGCAGTTCTTC.

This clonotype has a count of ten or more. The rearrangement joins TRBV7-2 to TRBJ1-1; no clear D. The V end lost 5 bases, the J end lost 3 bases, and 10 bases lay between the germline ends. Germline CDR1 is SGHTA and CDR2 is FQGNSA. The CDR3 covers 13 residues. CDR3 residues: CASSRLVDTEAFF. In DNA form, the CDR3 reads TGTGCCAGCAGCCGTTTAGTGGACACTGAAGCTTTCTTT. The whole variable domain, remainder taken from reference TRBV7-2 and TRBJ1-1, is GAGVSQSPSNKVTEKGKDVELRCDPISGHTALYWYRQSLGQGLEFLIYFQGNSAPDKSGLPSDRFSAERTGGSVSTLTIQRTQQEDSAVYLCASSRLVDTEAFFGQGTRLTVV.

This chain links TRBV7-8 with TRBJ1-5, with unresolved D. CDR3 length equals 17 residues. V lost 5 bases and J lost 2, with 19 bases in between. Germline V gives CDR1 SGHVS, CDR2 FQNEAQ. Here the CDR3 reads CASSPSGPTVGNQPQHF. CDR3 DNA: TGTGCCAGCAGCCCCTCCGGTCCTACGGTCGGCAATCAGCCCCAGCATTTT. Using reference TRBV7-8 and TRBJ1-5 for the parts outside the CDR3, the full variable domain is GAGVSQSPRYKVAKRGQDVALRCDPISGHVSLFWYQQALGQGPEFLTYFQNEAQLDKSGLPSDRFFAERPEGSVSTLKIQRTQQEDSAVYLCASSPSGPTVGNQPQHFGDGTRLSIL.

At least ten counts were recorded for this clonotype. The V call is TRBV29-1, the J call TRBJ2-5, with a weak D call TRBD1 (5 bases). Germline CDR1 is SQVTM and CDR2 is ANQGSEA. The CDR3 has 17 amino acids. V shed 3 bases and J shed 5 bases, with 25 bases lying between them. The CDR3: CSVDFASKGKLTETQYF. The CDR3 DNA sequence: TGCAGCGTTGATTTTGCGAGCAAGGGGAAATTGACGGAGACCCAGTACTTC.